These 17 T cell receptor beta chains were all obtained from the same sample, sequenced in a study of technical replicates of blood from a few donors. Method: immunoSEQ multiplex PCR; TCRdb's copy keeps in-frame clones and lacks some. The sample holds tens of thousands of clones, about 97% seen once. Material for sequencing was T cells isolated from PBMCs. The origin of the receptors is a human donor in good health.

This chain connects TRBV19 to TRBJ1-2, with 12 bases matching TRBD1. Germline assignment: CDR1 LNHDA and CDR2 SQIVND (reference sequence). This CDR3 has 15 residues. The V segment lost 9 bases and the J segment 4 bases; nucleotides outside the gene matches: 9. CDR3 in DNA: TGTGCCAGCACTGGGACAGGGGGCTCTATCTATGGCTACACCTTC. It translates to CASTGTGGSIYGYTF.

The chain is built from TRBV2 and TRBJ1-5; TRBD1 might be the D (6 bases). V lost 8 bases to trimming and J lost 0 bases, with 8 bases between them. This CDR3 has 13 amino acids. Germline CDR1 is SNHLY and CDR2 is FYNNEI. The DNA of the CDR3 is TGTGCCAGCGGACAGTATAGCAATCAGCCCCAGCATTTT. Translated: CASGQYSNQPQHF.

V usage is TRBV10-1 and J usage is TRBJ2-3; TRBD2 agrees at 12 bases. Germline V gene sequence: CDR1 WNHNN, CDR2 SYGVQD (reference sequence). The CDR3 covers 16 residues. The V segment lost 6 bases and the J segment 2 bases; nucleotides outside the gene matches: 6. CDR3 sequence (DNA): TGCGCCAGCAGCAAAAGACTAGCGGGGGCCACAGATACGCAGTATTTT. It codes for CASSKRLAGATDTQYF.

The chain couples TRBV5-1 to TRBJ1-1; unclear D gene. This CDR3 has 13 amino acids. Germline-derived CDR1 and CDR2 are SGHRS and YFSETQ. Between the trimmed V and J ends, which lost 4 bases and 0 bases, there was a span of 7 bases. CDR3 residues: CASSPTMNTEAFF. CDR3 nucleotides: TGCGCCAGCAGCCCGACAATGAACACTGAAGCTTTCTTT.

The chain uses TRBV11-2 and TRBJ2-1; D is ambiguous. CDR1 is SGHAT and CDR2 is FQNNGV in the germline V gene. Between the trimmed V and J ends, which lost 1 base and 9 bases, there was a span of 7 bases. This CDR3 region has 12 residues. The CDR3 loop reads CASSLAGREQFF. CDR3 bases: TGTGCCAGCAGCTTAGCAGGTCGTGAGCAGTTCTTC.

V and J are TRBV2 and TRBJ2-7; D might be TRBD1 (5 bases). CDR1 is SNHLY and CDR2 is FYNNEI in the germline V gene. V was cut by 6 bases and J by 4 bases, with 7 bases left in between. This CDR3 has 11 amino acids. The CDR3 reads CASRRGYEQYF. For the CDR3, the DNA is TGTGCCAGCAGAAGGGGATACGAGCAGTACTTC.

The chain joins TRBV7-8 to TRBJ1-1, with 7 positions matching TRBD1. This CDR3 comprises 17 residues. J gave up 2 bases and V 5 bases, and 14 bases lay outside the gene matches. Per the germline V gene, CDR1 is SGHVS and CDR2 is FQNEAQ. CDR3 in amino acids: CASSISVTGTANTEAFF. Here the CDR3 DNA reads TGTGCCAGCAGCATATCCGTCACCGGGACAGCAAACACTGAAGCTTTCTTT.

The rearrangement joins TRBV30 to TRBJ1-2; D gene unclear. Trimming took off 2 bases at V and 1 base at J, with 11 bases between the two ends. In germline, CDR1 is GTSNPN, CDR2 SVGIG (reference sequence). The length of the CDR3 is 14 residues. Here the CDR3 reads CAWSPEIHNYGYTF. The CDR3 DNA sequence: TGTGCCTGGAGTCCAGAAATTCATAACTATGGCTACACCTTC.

The chain has TRBV5-6 and TRBJ2-1, with D possibly being TRBD2 (6 bases). The CDR3 covers 13 residues. V was pared by 4 bases and J by 4 bases, with 9 bases between. Germline V lookup: CDR1 SGHDT, CDR2 YYEEEE. CDR3 sequence reads: CASSGDSYNEQFF. CDR3 bases: TGTGCCAGCAGCGGGGACTCATACAATGAGCAGTTCTTC. Complete variable domain (other parts from reference TRBV5-6 and TRBJ2-1): DAGVTQSPTHLIKTRGQQVTLRCSPKSGHDTVSWYQQALGQGPQFIFQYYEEEERQRGNFPDRFSGHQFPNYSSELNVNALLLGDSALYLCASSGDSYNEQFFGPGTRLTVL.

V is TRBV15 and J is TRBJ2-3; TRBD1 matches 10 bases. Germline CDR1 and CDR2: LNHNV and YYDKDF (reference sequence). CDR3 size: 15 residues. The V segment lost 2 bases and the J segment 6 bases; nucleotides outside the gene matches: 5. The CDR3 DNA sequence: TGTGCCACCAGCAGACCGGGACAGGGGTTGGATACGCAGTATTTT. This translates into CATSRPGQGLDTQYF.

The CDR3 sequence: CASSLLQMATMNTEAFF. The CDR3 DNA is TGTGCCAGCAGCTTGCTCCAAATGGCAACCATGAACACTGAAGCTTTCTTT. The chain links TRBV5-4 to TRBJ1-1; D is unresolved. CDR3 size: 17 residues. V lost 1 base and J 0 bases, leaving 16 bases between the germline ends. Germline V gene data show CDR1 as SGHNT and CDR2 as YYREEE (reference sequence).

The chain combines TRBV2 with TRBJ1-5; D might be TRBD1 (5 bases). V shed 4 bases and J shed 4 bases, with 14 bases lying between them. Germline assignment: CDR1 SNHLY and CDR2 FYNNEI. The CDR3 consists of 15 residues. CDR3 in DNA: TGTGCCAGCAGTGGCTGGGGGGGGAAGAATCAGCCCCAGCATTTT. It specifies CASSGWGGKNQPQHF.

The rearrangement links TRBV5-1 to TRBJ2-5, with D possibly being TRBD1 (6 bases). This CDR3 has 14 residues. V lost 1 base and J 2 bases, leaving 9 bases between the germline ends. Germline values: CDR1 SGHRS, CDR2 YFSETQ. The DNA of the CDR3 is TGCGCCAGCAGCTTGAGGACAGTTCAAGAGACCCAGTACTTC. It codes for CASSLRTVQETQYF.

This chain joins TRBV25-1 and TRBJ2-5; 9 bases fit TRBD2. The V and J ends lost 4 bases and 5 bases, in that order; junction bases with no gene match: 14. Germline V gene sequence: CDR1 MGHDK, CDR2 SYGVNS. The CDR3 contains 17 residues. CDR3 nucleotides: TGTGCCAGCAGTGCGATGAGGTGGCGGGGGGGCCATGAGACCCAGTACTTC. It yields the protein CASSAMRWRGGHETQYF.

The J gene is TRBJ1-5, the V gene TRBV6-1, with a weak D call TRBD1 (6 bases). The CDR3 runs 13 residues. Germline V gene lookup returns CDR1 MNHNS and CDR2 SASEGT. V was pared by 3 bases and J by 4 bases, with 7 bases between. The CDR3 reads CASSDQGNQPQHF. The CDR3 nucleotides read TGTGCCAGCAGTGATCAGGGGAATCAGCCCCAGCATTTT.

The chain links TRBV4-2 to TRBJ2-1, with 10 bases identical to TRBD2. CDR1 is LGHNA, CDR2 YNFKEQ, per germline. Trimming cost V 4 bases and J 0 bases; bases outside gene matches: 3. The CDR3 sequence is 16 residues long. The CDR3 region is CASSPLAGVSYNEQFF. CDR3 bases: TGTGCCAGCAGCCCCCTAGCGGGAGTCTCCTACAATGAGCAGTTCTTC.

The chain couples TRBV7-6 to TRBJ2-6; D remains unclear. The CDR3 covers 16 residues. V dropped 3 bases and J dropped 0 bases, with 9 bases sitting between them. The germline CDR1 and CDR2 sequences are SGHVS and FNYEAQ. CDR3: CASSFQVYSGANVLTF. Written as DNA, the CDR3 is TGTGCCAGCAGCTTCCAGGTGTACTCTGGGGCCAACGTCCTGACTTTC. The whole variable domain, remainder taken from reference TRBV7-6 and TRBJ2-6, is GAGVSQSPRYKVTKRGQDVALRCDPISGHVSLYWYRQALGQGPEFLTYFNYEAQQDKSGLPNDRFSAERPEGSISTLTIQRTEQRDSAMYRCASSFQVYSGANVLTFGAGSRLTVL.